There are many counts of the clone carrying this T cell receptor (beta chain). The data originate from a study of read filtering for tumor transcriptome and immune sequencing. The CDR3 loop spans 15 amino acids. The V end was cut by 0 bases, the J end by 3 bases, with 9 bases between. Germline V gene data show CDR1 as SGHRS and CDR2 as YFSETQ. From roughly 0.4 ug of RNA, a library with molecular barcoded alpha/delta and beta/gamma adaptors was made. TCRdb re-called the reads with MiXCR, one entry per CDR3 protein. The table shows 35,000 to 50,000 distinct CDR3 sequences, with around 19% occurring only once.

Sequenced input: a population of CD138-negative cells sorted from bone marrow. The chain combines TRBV5-1 with TRBJ2-2; D is ambiguous. This clonotype was sampled from a donor at least 40 years old with multiple myeloma. The CDR3 loop reads CASSLVGVDTGELFF. The DNA for the CDR3 is TGCGCCAGCAGCTTGGTCGGAGTCGACACCGGGGAGCTGTTTTTT.